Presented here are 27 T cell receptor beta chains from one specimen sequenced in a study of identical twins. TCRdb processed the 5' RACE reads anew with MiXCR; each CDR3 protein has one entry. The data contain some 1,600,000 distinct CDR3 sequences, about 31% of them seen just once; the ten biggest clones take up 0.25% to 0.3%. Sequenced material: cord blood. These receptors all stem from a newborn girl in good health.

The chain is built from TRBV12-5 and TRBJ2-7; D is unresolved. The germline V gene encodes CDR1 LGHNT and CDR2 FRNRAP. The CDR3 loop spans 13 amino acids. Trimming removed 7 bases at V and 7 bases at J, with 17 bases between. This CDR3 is CASARSSYNEQYF. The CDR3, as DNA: TGTGCTAGTGCGAGGAGCTCCTACAATGAGCAGTACTTC.

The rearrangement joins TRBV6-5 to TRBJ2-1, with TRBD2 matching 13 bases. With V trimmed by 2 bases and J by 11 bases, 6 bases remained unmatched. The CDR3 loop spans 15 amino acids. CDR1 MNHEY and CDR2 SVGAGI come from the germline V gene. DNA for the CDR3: TGTGCCAGCAGTTACGGGACTAGCGGGACCACCCAGCAGTTCTTC. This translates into CASSYGTSGTTQQFF.

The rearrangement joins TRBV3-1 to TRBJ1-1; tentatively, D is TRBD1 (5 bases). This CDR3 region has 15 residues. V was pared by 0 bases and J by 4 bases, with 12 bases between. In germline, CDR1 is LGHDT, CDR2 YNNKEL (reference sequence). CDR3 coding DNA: TGTGCCAGCAGCCAAGATGAGGGAAGGGGCACTGAAGCTTTCTTT. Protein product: CASSQDEGRGTEAFF. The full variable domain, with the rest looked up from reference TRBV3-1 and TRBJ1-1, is DTAVSQTPKYLVTQMGNDKSIKCEQNLGHDTMYWYKQDSKKFLKIMFSYNNKELIINETVPNRFSPKSPDKAHLNLHINSLELGDSAVYFCASSQDEGRGTEAFFGQGTRLTVV.

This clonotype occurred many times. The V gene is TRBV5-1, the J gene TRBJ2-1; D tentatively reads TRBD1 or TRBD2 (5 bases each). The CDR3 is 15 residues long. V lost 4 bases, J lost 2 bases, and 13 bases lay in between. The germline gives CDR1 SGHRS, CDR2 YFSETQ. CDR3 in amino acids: CASSPRDGPYNEQFF. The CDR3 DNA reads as TGCGCCAGCAGCCCACGGGACGGGCCCTACAATGAGCAGTTCTTC.

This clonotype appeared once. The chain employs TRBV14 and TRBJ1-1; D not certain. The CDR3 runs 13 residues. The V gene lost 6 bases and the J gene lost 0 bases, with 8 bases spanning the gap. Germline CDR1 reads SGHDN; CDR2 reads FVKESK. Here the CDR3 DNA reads TGTGCCAGCAGTTTCCCCATGAACACTGAAGCTTTCTTT. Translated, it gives CASSFPMNTEAFF. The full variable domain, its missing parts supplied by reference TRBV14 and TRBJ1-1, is EAGVTQFPSHSVIEKGQTVTLRCDPISGHDNLYWYRRVMGKEIKFLLHFVKESKQDESGMPNNRFLAERTGGTYSTLKVQPAELEDSGVYFCASSFPMNTEAFFGQGTRLTVV.

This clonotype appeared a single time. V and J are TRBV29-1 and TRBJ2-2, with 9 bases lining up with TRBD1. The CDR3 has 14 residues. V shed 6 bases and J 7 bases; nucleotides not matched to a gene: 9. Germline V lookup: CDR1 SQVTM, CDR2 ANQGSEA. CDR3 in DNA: TGCAGCGTGGGGACAGGGCGATTCAACGGGGAGCTGTTTTTT. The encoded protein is CSVGTGRFNGELFF.

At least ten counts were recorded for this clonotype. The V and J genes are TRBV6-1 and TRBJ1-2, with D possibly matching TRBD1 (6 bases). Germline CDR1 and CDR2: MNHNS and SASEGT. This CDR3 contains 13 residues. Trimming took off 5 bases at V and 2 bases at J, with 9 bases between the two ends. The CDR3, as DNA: TGTGCCAGCAGTAACAGGGAGAACTATGGCTACACCTTC. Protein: CASSNRENYGYTF.

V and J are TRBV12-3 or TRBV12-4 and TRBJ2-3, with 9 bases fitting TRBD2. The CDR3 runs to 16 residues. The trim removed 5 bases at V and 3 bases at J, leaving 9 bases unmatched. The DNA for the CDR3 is TGTGCCAGCAGTCTGGGATGGAGCGGGAGGACAGATACGCAGTATTTT. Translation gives CASSLGWSGRTDTQYF.

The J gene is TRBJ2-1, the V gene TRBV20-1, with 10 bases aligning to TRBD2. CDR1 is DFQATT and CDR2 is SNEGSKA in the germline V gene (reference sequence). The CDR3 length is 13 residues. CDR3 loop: CSYIAGGSYEQFF. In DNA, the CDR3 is TGCAGCTATATAGCGGGAGGCTCCTACGAGCAGTTCTTC.

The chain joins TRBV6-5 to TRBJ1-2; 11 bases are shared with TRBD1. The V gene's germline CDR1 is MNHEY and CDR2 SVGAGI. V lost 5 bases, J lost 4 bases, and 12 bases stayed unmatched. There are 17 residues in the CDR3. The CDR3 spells CASSHTKGQGARYGYTF. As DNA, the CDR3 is TGTGCCAGCAGTCACACAAAAGGACAGGGGGCTCGCTATGGCTACACCTTC.

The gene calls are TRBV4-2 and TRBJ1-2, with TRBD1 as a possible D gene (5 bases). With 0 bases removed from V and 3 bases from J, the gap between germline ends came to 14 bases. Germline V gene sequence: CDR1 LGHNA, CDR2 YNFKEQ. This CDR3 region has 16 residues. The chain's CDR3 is CASSQDGQRGYYGYTF. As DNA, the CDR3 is TGTGCCAGCAGCCAAGATGGGCAGAGGGGCTACTATGGCTACACCTTC.

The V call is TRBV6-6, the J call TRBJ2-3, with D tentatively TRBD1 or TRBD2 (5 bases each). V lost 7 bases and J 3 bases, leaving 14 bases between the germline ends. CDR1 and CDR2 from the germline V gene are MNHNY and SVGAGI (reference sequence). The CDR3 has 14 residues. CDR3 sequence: CASTVGPITDTQYF. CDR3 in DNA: TGTGCCAGCACAGTGGGACCTATTACAGATACGCAGTATTTT.

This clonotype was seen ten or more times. CDR3 loop: CSARPPGSYNEQFF. The CDR3 DNA is TGCAGTGCTAGACCCCCGGGCTCCTACAATGAGCAGTTCTTC. V is TRBV20-1 and J is TRBJ2-1; no clear D gene. CDR3 length equals 14 residues. CDR1 and CDR2 from the germline V gene are DFQATT and SNEGSKA (reference sequence). V was shortened by 2 bases and J by 0 bases, with 8 bases between the two germline ends.

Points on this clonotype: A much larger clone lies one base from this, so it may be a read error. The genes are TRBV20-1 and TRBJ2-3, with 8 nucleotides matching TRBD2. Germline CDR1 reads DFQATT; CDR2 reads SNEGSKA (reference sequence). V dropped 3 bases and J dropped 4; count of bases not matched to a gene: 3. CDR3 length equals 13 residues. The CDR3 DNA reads TGCAGTGCTAGCGGGGGGGCCGCAGATACGCAGTATTTT. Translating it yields CSASGGAADTQYF.

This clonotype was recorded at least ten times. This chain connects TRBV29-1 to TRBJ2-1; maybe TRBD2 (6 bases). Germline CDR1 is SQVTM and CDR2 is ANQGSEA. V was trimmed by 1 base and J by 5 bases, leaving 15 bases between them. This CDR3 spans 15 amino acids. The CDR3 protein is CSVEGGLAPDNEQFF. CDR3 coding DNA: TGCAGCGTTGAAGGAGGGCTAGCGCCCGACAATGAGCAGTTCTTC.

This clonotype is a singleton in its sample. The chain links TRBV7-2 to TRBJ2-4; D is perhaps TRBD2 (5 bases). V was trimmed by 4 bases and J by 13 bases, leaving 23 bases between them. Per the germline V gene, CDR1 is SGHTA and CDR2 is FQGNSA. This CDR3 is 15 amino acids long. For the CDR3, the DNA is TGTGCCAGCAGCTCCGACTCAGCGGTCTACAATGAGCAGTACTTC. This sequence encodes CASSSDSAVYNEQYF.

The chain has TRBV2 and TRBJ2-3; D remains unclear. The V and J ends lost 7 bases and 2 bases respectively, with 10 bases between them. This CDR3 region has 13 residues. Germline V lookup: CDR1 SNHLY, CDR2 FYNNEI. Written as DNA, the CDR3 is TGTGCCAGCATCGGGTTGGTCACAGATACGCAGTATTTT. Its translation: CASIGLVTDTQYF.

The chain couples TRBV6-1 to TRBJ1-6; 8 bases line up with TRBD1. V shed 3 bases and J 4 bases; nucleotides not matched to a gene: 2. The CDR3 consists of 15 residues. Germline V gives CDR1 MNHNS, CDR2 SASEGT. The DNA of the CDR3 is TGTGCCAGCAGTGAGACAGGGGTTTATAATTCACCCCTCCACTTT. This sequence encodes CASSETGVYNSPLHF.

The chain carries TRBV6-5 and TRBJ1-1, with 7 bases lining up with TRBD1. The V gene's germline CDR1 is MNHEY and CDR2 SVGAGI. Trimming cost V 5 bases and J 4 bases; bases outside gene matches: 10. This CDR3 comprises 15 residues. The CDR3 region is CASSQGNRGGTEAFF. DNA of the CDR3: TGTGCCAGCAGTCAGGGAAACAGGGGCGGCACTGAAGCTTTCTTT.

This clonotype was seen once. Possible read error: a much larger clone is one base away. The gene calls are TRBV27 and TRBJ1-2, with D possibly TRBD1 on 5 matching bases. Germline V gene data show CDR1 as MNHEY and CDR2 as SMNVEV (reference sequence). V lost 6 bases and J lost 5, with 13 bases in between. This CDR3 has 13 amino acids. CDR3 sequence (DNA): TGTGCCAGCAGCCCCGGGGACCCTTATGGCTACACCTTC. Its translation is CASSPGDPYGYTF.

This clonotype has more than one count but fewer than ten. The CDR3 region is CASSFPGLSRIRETQYF. The CDR3 DNA is TGTGCCAGCAGTTTTCCGGGACTCAGCCGGATACGGGAGACCCAGTACTTC. The chain joins TRBV12-3 or TRBV12-4 to TRBJ2-5, with D tentatively TRBD2 (6 bases). Trimming took off 3 bases at V and 5 bases at J, with 22 bases between the two ends. This CDR3 has 17 amino acids.

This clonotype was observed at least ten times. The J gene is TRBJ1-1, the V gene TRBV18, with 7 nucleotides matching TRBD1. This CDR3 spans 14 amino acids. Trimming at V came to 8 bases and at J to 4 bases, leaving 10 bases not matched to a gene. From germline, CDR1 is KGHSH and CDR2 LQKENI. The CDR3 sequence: CASSPRQGGTEAFF. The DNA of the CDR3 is TGTGCCAGCAGTCCCCGACAGGGAGGCACTGAAGCTTTCTTT. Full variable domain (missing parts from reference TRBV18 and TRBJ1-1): NAGVMQNPRHLVRRRGQEARLRCSPMKGHSHVYWYRQLPEEGLKFMVYLQKENIIDESGMPKERFSAEFPKEGPSILRIQQVVRGDSAAYFCASSPRQGGTEAFFGQGTRLTVV.

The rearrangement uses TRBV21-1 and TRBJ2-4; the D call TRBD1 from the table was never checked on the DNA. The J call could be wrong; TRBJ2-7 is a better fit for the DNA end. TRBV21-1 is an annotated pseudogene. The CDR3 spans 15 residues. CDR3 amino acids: CASSKLQGTPYEQYF. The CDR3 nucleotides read TGTGCCAGCAGCAAACTCCAAGGGACACCTTACGAGCAGTACTTC.

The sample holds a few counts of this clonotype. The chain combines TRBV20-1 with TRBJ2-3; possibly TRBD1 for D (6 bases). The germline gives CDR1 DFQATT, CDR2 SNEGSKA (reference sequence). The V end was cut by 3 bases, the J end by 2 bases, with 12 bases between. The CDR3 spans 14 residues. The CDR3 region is CSASGEGDTDTQYF. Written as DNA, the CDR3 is TGCAGTGCTAGCGGTGAGGGGGACACAGATACGCAGTATTTT.

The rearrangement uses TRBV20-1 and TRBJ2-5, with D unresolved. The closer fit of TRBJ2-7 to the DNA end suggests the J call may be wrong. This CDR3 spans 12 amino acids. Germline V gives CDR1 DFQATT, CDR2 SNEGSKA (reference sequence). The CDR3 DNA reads TGCAGTGCTAGAGATGGGAACTACGAGCAGTACTTC. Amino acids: CSARDGNYEQYF.

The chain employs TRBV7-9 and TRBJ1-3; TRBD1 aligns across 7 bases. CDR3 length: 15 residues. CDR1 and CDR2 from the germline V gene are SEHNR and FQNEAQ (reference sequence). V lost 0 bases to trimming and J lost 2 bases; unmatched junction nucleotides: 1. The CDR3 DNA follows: TGTGCCAGCAGCTTAGCCCAGGGGGCTGGAAACACCATATATTTT. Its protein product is CASSLAQGAGNTIYF.

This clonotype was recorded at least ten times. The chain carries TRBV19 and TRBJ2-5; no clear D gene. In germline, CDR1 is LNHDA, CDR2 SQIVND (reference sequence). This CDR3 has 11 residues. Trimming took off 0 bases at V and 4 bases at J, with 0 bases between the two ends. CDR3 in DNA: TGTGCCAGTAGTATAGAAGAGACCCAGTACTTC. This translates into CASSIEETQYF.